The 28 T cell receptor beta chains below all came from one sample that was sequenced in a study of T cells in localized non-small cell lung cancer. Repertoires were generated with immunoSEQ multiplex PCR, while TCRdb's copy carries only in-frame clones and drops some. Of some 1,400 clones detected, about 22% appear once; the ten largest clones hold roughly 19%. This specimen consisted of normal lung tissue next to the tumor, obtained before any cancer treatment. These receptors were collected from a male donor at least 60 years old with stage I squamous cell lung carcinoma.

This chain connects TRBV28 to TRBJ2-1, with a possible D match to TRBD2 (5 bases). V was clipped by 6 bases and J by 5 bases, with 14 bases between them. Germline CDR1 is MDHEN and CDR2 is SYDVKM. The CDR3 has 14 residues. CDR3 nucleotide sequence: TGTGCCAGCAGCGGACTTGCTGAGGACAATGAGCAGTTCTTC. Amino acids: CASSGLAEDNEQFF.

V gene TRBV5-1 combines with J gene TRBJ2-7, with 7 bases lining up with TRBD1. Trimming removed 0 bases from V and 3 bases from J; junction bases left unmatched: 6. Germline CDR1 is SGHRS and CDR2 is YFSETQ. The CDR3 loop spans 15 amino acids. CDR3 sequence reads: CASSLGQGRDYEQYV. In DNA form, the CDR3 reads TGCGCCAGCAGCTTGGGACAGGGAAGGGACTACGAGCAGTACGTC.

In this sample, this clone turned up a few times. This rearrangement joins TRBV28 to TRBJ2-3; D gene unclear. The CDR3 runs to 16 residues. Trimming removed 5 bases at V and 1 base at J, with 16 bases between. CDR1 is MDHEN and CDR2 is SYDVKM in the germline V gene. Here the CDR3 reads CASSPYLSVRTDTQYF. In nucleotides, the CDR3 is TGTGCCAGCAGTCCCTACTTAAGCGTCCGCACAGATACGCAGTATTTT.

The chain carries TRBV6-8 and TRBJ2-7, with TRBD1 identical over 9 bases. The V gene's germline CDR1 is MNHGY and CDR2 SAAAGT. This CDR3 region has 15 residues. V trimming: 5 bases; J trimming: 6 bases; junction bases outside the gene matches: 11. The CDR3: CASSKGQGLASEQYV. The CDR3 region has the DNA TGTGCCAGCAGTAAGGGACAGGGTCTAGCGAGCGAGCAGTACGTC.

This clone rates as medium-sized (0.01 to 0.1%). This CDR3 reads CASSVRTSEYNEQFF. The CDR3 DNA follows: TGTGCCAGCAGCGTACGGACTAGCGAATACAATGAGCAGTTCTTC. V is TRBV9 and J is TRBJ2-1; the match to TRBD2 covers 9 bases. This CDR3 spans 15 amino acids. The V segment lost 1 base and the J segment 4 bases; nucleotides outside the gene matches: 3. Germline V gene lookup returns CDR1 SGDLS and CDR2 YYNGEE.

V usage is TRBV6-8 and J usage is TRBJ2-7; D possibly matches TRBD1 or TRBD2 (5 bases each). The CDR3 extends over 16 amino acids. V shed 5 bases and J shed 0 bases, with 17 bases lying between them. CDR1 and CDR2 (germline): MNHGY, SAAAGT. The CDR3 DNA sequence: TGTGCCAGCAGTGCAGTGACCGGGGCCAGCTCCTACGAGCAGTACGTC. This encodes CASSAVTGASSYEQYV.

This clone was seen a few times. The gene calls are TRBV7-2 and TRBJ2-1; D remains unclear. The germline V gene has CDR1 SGHTA and CDR2 FQGNSA. Deletions cut 7 bases from V and 10 bases from J, with 23 bases between. The CDR3 spans 15 residues. The CDR3 sequence: CASTHQETRDVEQFF. CDR3 DNA: TGTGCCAGCACCCACCAAGAGACTCGTGATGTAGAGCAGTTCTTC.

This clone was counted between two and nine times. The chain joins TRBV10-3 to TRBJ2-5, with D possibly matching TRBD2 (6 bases). The CDR3 spans 13 residues. From germline, CDR1 is ENHRY and CDR2 SYGVKD. V was shortened by 10 bases and J by 4 bases, with 16 bases between the two germline ends. CDR3 in DNA: TGTGCCACCGCCAAGACTAGTCTAGAGACCCAGTACTTC. This gives the protein CATAKTSLETQYF.

This chain uses TRBV28 with TRBJ2-2; 10 bases match TRBD1. Germline CDR1 MDHEN, CDR2 SYDVKM. With V trimmed by 6 bases and J by 7 bases, 11 bases remained unmatched. This CDR3 spans 16 amino acids. The CDR3 reads CASSLPGQGQYGELFF. In nucleotides, the CDR3 is TGTGCCAGCAGCCTACCGGGACAGGGGCAGTACGGGGAGCTGTTTTTT.

This clone was recorded a few times. The V and J genes are TRBV6-8 and TRBJ2-5, with TRBD2 identical over 7 bases. CDR1 and CDR2 (germline): MNHGY, SAAAGT. The J segment lost 9 bases and the V segment lost 8 bases, leaving 18 bases of the junction unmatched. CDR3 length: 15 residues. For the CDR3, the DNA is TGTGCCAGCCTTTCTTTGGGCCCCGGGGGGTGGGCCCAGTACTTC. Protein product: CASLSLGPGGWAQYF.

The CDR3 spells CASSILAGGNQPQHF. CDR3 bases: TGTGCCAGTAGTATTCTCGCAGGGGGCAATCAGCCCCAGCATTTT. V usage is TRBV19 and J usage is TRBJ1-5, with D tentatively TRBD1 (6 bases). Germline values: CDR1 LNHDA, CDR2 SQIVND (reference sequence). This CDR3 has 15 residues. V shed 3 bases and J shed 2 bases, with 11 bases lying between them.

This clone is medium-sized by share. The rearrangement uses TRBV6-7 and TRBJ2-7; 10 bases are a match to TRBD2. TRBV6-7 is noted as an ORF with a role that remains uncertain. V shed 2 bases and J 3 bases; nucleotides not matched to a gene: 4. The CDR3 sequence is 15 residues long. The CDR3, as DNA: TGTGCCAGCAGTTACGGGGCTAGCGGGAGCTACGAGCAGTACTTC. It codes for CASSYGASGSYEQYF.

The V gene is TRBV29-1, the J gene TRBJ1-1; D gene ambiguous. CDR3 length: 13 residues. V gave up 7 bases and J gave up 4 bases, with 16 bases separating them. Germline CDR1 is SQVTM and CDR2 is ANQGSEA. CDR3 DNA: TGCAGCGCTGAGGTAGCGAGCCTCACTGAAGCTTTCTTT. This encodes CSAEVASLTEAFF.

This sequence joins TRBV18 and TRBJ1-2, with 7 bases identical to TRBD1. The ends lost 6 bases at V and 3 bases at J; junction bases unmatched: 13. The CDR3 extends over 16 amino acids. Germline V CDR1 and CDR2: KGHSH, LQKENI. The CDR3, as DNA: TGTGCCAGCTCGCCCCTGACAGGGCTTTTATACTATGGCTACACCTTC. Its translation is CASSPLTGLLYYGYTF.

By sample fraction, this clone is large. This rearrangement joins TRBV28 to TRBJ2-2; D gene unclear. Trimming shortened V by 5 bases and J by 6 bases, and 16 bases separated the two germline ends. Germline CDR1 and CDR2: MDHEN and SYDVKM. The CDR3 is made up of 15 amino acids. CDR3 region: CASSVPERSAGELFF. Written as DNA, the CDR3 is TGTGCCAGCAGTGTCCCAGAAAGGAGTGCCGGGGAGCTGTTTTTT.

V is TRBV29-1 and J is TRBJ2-3; D gene ambiguous. The CDR3 extends over 12 amino acids. V shed 7 bases and J shed 4 bases, with 12 bases lying between them. Germline V CDR1 and CDR2: SQVTM, ANQGSEA. CDR3 nucleotide sequence: TGCAGCGCGGGCCCCGACCCAGATACGCAGTATTTT. Protein sequence: CSAGPDPDTQYF.

This sequence joins TRBV28 and TRBJ1-2, with D possibly being TRBD1 (5 bases). The CDR3 runs to 12 residues. The V end lost 2 bases, the J end lost 10 bases, and 11 bases lay between the germline ends. Looked up from germline, CDR1 is MDHEN and CDR2 is SYDVKM. The CDR3 protein is CASSLLWGIYTF. CDR3 sequence (DNA): TGTGCCAGCAGTTTACTTTGGGGGATCTACACCTTC.

The V gene is TRBV5-1, the J gene TRBJ1-3; tentative D call: TRBD1 (5 bases). CDR3 length equals 15 residues. V shed 4 bases and J shed 1 base, with 12 bases lying between them. CDR1 SGHRS and CDR2 YFSETQ come from the germline V gene. CDR3 in amino acids: CASSPGEPSGNTIYF. The DNA for the CDR3 is TGCGCCAGCAGCCCGGGGGAGCCTTCTGGAAACACCATATATTTT.

This clone was observed a handful of times. The chain recombines TRBV4-1 with TRBJ2-2, with no clear D. The CDR3 totals 14 residues. The germline V gene has CDR1 MGHRA and CDR2 YSYEKL. V was clipped by 6 bases and J by 13 bases, with 21 bases between them. The CDR3 DNA reads as TGCGCCAGCAGTCCAGACTCGACATGGAATGGGCTGTTTTTT. This codes for CASSPDSTWNGLFF.

Only a few counts were recorded for this clone. J is TRBJ1-4 and V is TRBV4-1; D unresolved. The CDR3 spans 17 residues. Per the germline V gene, CDR1 is MGHRA and CDR2 is YSYEKL. V was cut by 0 bases and J by 1 base, with 12 bases left in between. The CDR3 here is CASSQDATLRTNEKLFF. The CDR3, as DNA: TGCGCCAGCAGCCAAGACGCCACTCTACGAACTAATGAAAAACTGTTTTTT.

This chain joins TRBV9 and TRBJ2-5; 7 nucleotides match TRBD1. After removal of 2 bases from V and 5 bases from J, the junction contained 6 bases not matched to a gene. The CDR3 is 14 residues long. Germline loops: CDR1 SGDLS, CDR2 YYNGEE. CDR3 in amino acids: CASSVQGDRETQYF. The CDR3 nucleotides are TGTGCCAGCAGCGTCCAGGGGGATCGGGAGACCCAGTACTTC.

This clone appeared a few times. This chain connects TRBV11-3 to TRBJ2-4; possible D gene TRBD1, 5 bases. V was cut by 1 base and J by 3 bases, with 16 bases left in between. From germline, CDR1 is SGHNT and CDR2 YENEEA. The length of the CDR3 is 17 residues. The CDR3 loop is CASSLVGAGFDKNIQYF. CDR3 in DNA: TGTGCCAGCAGCTTAGTAGGGGCAGGGTTCGACAAAAACATTCAGTACTTC.

In this sample, this clone turned up a few times. V gene TRBV11-3 combines with J gene TRBJ2-1; D not certain. Trimming took 5 bases from V and 3 from J, leaving 20 bases between them. The CDR3 loop spans 17 amino acids. CDR1 is SGHNT, CDR2 YENEEA, per germline. CDR3 region: CASSANNRAPLYNEQFF. The CDR3 DNA follows: TGTGCCAGCAGCGCAAATAACCGGGCCCCCCTCTACAATGAGCAGTTCTTC. The full variable domain, its missing parts supplied by reference TRBV11-3 and TRBJ2-1, is EAGVVQSPRYKIIEKKQPVAFWCNPISGHNTLYWYLQNLGQGPELLIRYENEEAVDDSQLPKDRFSAERLKGVDSTLKIQPAELGDSAVYLCASSANNRAPLYNEQFFGPGTRLTVL.

The chain has TRBV15 and TRBJ2-2; D possibly corresponds to TRBD2 (6 bases). The CDR3 contains 15 residues. V lost 7 bases to trimming and J lost 3 bases, with 15 bases between them. From germline, CDR1 is LNHNV and CDR2 YYDKDF (reference sequence). The CDR3 here is CATNSEGSDTGELFF. The CDR3 DNA is TGTGCCACCAACTCGGAGGGCTCCGACACCGGGGAGCTGTTTTTT.

The chain couples TRBV11-3 to TRBJ2-7, with D perhaps TRBD1 or TRBD2 (5 bases each). V lost 4 bases to trimming and J lost 3 bases, with 16 bases between them. CDR3 length: 15 residues. CDR1 is SGHNT, CDR2 YENEEA, per germline. CDR3 amino acids: CASSWGISGDYEQYV. Here the CDR3 DNA reads TGTGCCAGCAGCTGGGGGATTTCAGGAGACTACGAGCAGTACGTC.

The CDR3 loop reads CASRSGQGAYQPQHF. CDR3 nucleotide sequence: TGTGCCAGCAGGTCTGGACAGGGGGCTTATCAGCCCCAGCATTTT. The chain joins TRBV28 to TRBJ1-5; 11 nucleotides match TRBD1. The V segment lost 6 bases and the J segment 5 bases; nucleotides outside the gene matches: 6. CDR1 is MDHEN and CDR2 is SYDVKM in the germline V gene. The CDR3 runs to 15 residues.

The chain has TRBV5-1 and TRBJ1-1, with D possibly TRBD1 on 6 matching bases. CDR1 and CDR2 from the germline V gene are SGHRS and YFSETQ. The V and J ends lost 4 bases and 11 bases respectively, with 24 bases between them. The CDR3 loop spans 15 amino acids. DNA of the CDR3: TGCGCCAGCAGCCTCGAAGGGAGAACCGGGACATCTGCTTTCTTT. Encoded protein: CASSLEGRTGTSAFF.

Comments on this clone: The junction does not match germline at one end; this may be a read error. V and J are TRBV19 and TRBJ2-1, with 9 bases identical to TRBD2. The germline V gene has CDR1 LNHDA and CDR2 SQIVND (reference sequence). The CDR3 totals 11 residues. The CDR3 loop is CASSESGRPIF. CDR3 coding DNA: TGTGCCAGTAGTGAAAGCGGGAGGCCAATCTTC. The variable domain in full, with the rest retrieved from reference TRBV19 and TRBJ2-1, is DGGITQSPKYLFRKEGQNVTLSCEQNLNHDAMYWYRQDPGQGLRLIYYSQIVNDFQKGDIAEGYSVSREKKESFPLTVTSAQKNPTAFYLCASSESGRPIFGPGTRLTVL.